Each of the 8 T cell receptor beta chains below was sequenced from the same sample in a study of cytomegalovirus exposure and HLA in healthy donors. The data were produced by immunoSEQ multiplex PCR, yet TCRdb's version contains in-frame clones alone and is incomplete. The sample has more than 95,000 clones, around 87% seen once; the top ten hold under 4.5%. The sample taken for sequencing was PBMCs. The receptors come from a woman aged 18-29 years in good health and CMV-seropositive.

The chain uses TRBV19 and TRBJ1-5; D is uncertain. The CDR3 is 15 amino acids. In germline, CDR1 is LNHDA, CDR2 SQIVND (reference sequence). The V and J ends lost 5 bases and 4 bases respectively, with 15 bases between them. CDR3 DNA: TGTGCCAGTAGTGAGGCCGCCCCGCTTAATCAGCCCCAGCATTTT. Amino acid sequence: CASSEAAPLNQPQHF. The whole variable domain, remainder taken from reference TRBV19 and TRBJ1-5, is DGGITQSPKYLFRKEGQNVTLSCEQNLNHDAMYWYRQDPGQGLRLIYYSQIVNDFQKGDIAEGYSVSREKKESFPLTVTSAQKNPTAFYLCASSEAAPLNQPQHFGDGTRLSIL.

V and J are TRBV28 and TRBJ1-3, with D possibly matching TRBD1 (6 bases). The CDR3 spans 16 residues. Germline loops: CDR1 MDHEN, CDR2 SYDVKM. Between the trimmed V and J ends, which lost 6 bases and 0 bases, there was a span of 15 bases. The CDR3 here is CASSHRDTLSGNTIYF. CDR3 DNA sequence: TGTGCCAGCAGCCATAGGGACACCCTCTCTGGAAACACCATATATTTT.

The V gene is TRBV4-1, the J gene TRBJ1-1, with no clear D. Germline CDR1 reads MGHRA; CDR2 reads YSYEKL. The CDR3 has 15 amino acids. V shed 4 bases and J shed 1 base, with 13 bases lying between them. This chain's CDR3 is CASSRGGPANTEAFF. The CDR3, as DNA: TGCGCCAGCAGCCGGGGAGGTCCGGCGAACACTGAAGCTTTCTTT.

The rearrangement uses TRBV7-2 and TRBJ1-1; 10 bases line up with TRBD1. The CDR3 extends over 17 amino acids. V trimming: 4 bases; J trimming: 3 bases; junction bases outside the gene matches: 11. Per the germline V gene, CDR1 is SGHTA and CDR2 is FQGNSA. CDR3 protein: CASSSRDRGPWDTEAFF. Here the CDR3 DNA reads TGTGCCAGCAGCTCCCGGGACAGGGGCCCTTGGGACACTGAAGCTTTCTTT.

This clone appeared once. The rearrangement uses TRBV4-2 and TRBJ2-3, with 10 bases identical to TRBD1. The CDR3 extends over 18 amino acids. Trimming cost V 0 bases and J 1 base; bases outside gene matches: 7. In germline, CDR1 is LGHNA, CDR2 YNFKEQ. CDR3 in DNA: TGTGCCAGCAGCCAAGAAGACGCCGGGACAGGGGGCACAGATACGCAGTATTTT. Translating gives CASSQEDAGTGGTDTQYF.

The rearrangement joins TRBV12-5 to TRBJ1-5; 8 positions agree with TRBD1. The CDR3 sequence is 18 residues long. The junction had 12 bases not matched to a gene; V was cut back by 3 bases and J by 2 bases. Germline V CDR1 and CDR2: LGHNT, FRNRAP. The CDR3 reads CASGFGQGGFLGNQPQHF. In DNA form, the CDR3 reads TGTGCTAGTGGTTTCGGACAGGGAGGTTTTTTAGGCAATCAGCCCCAGCATTTT.

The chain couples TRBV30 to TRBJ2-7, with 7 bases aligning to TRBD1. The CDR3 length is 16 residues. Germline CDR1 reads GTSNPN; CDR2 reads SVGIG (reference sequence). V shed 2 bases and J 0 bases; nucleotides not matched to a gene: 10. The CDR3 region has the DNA TGTGCCTGGAGTAGACAGGGTTGGAGGATCTCCTACGAGCAGTACTTC. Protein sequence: CAWSRQGWRISYEQYF.

The CDR3 loop reads CASSLPGAYGYTF. The CDR3 DNA sequence: TGTGCCAGCAGCTTGCCGGGAGCCTATGGCTACACCTTC. The genes are TRBV5-6 and TRBJ1-2; D ambiguous. Germline V gene sequence: CDR1 SGHDT, CDR2 YYEEEE. CDR3 size: 13 residues. V was pared by 1 base and J by 4 bases, with 8 bases between.